This entry describes one T cell receptor beta chain. This clonotype turned up a few times. Its binding antigen is unknown. Base-call qualities are not available, and no considerably larger clone is one nucleotide away. This sample was included in a study of patients and donors after allogeneic stem cell transplantation (dated by TCRdb to 2018 to 2021). Libraries were constructed by RT-PCR. TCRdb names NextSeq 550 as the instrument used. The raw public data were reprocessed by TCRdb itself: fastp quality trimming at Q25, MiXCR clonotype calling, in-frame beta chains only. Rows merge per CDR3 protein into single entries with the most common DNA and genes. In this sample the table shows about 96,000 distinct CDR3 sequences, 40% to 60% of which occur a single time. The ten top clones hold 61% of the sample. The CDR3, from cysteine to phenylalanine, totals 14 residues. Only the CDR3 portion is preserved as DNA: 42 bases, with reading frame beginning at the first base. CDR1 and CDR2, per the germline V gene (reference sequence), are DFQATT and SNEGSKA. V is clipped by 0 bases and J by 7 bases, and the sequence between their germline boundaries is 15 bases long.

The rearrangement joined TRBV20-1 to TRBJ1-1, and perhaps TRBD1 as D gene, on 5 matching bases. The sequenced sample consisted of blood, either unsorted or a sorted T cell fraction (not recorded which). The source is a human donor who was either an allogeneic HSCT recipient or a stem cell or donor lymphocyte infusion donor (not recorded which). It is not recorded whose cells these are; they may come from a transplant donor. CDR3 protein: CSARDPRGGLEAFF. The DNA sequence is TGCAGTGCTAGAGACCCGAGGGGTGGCCTTGAAGCTTTCTTT.